The 10 T cell receptor beta chains in this list originate from one sample, sequenced in a study of TIL therapy for anti-PD-1-resistant metastatic lung cancer. The time point was: pre-treatment sample, taken before nivolumab and TIL therapy. Sequencing used immunoSEQ v3. The protocol was immunoSEQ multiplex PCR, while the TCRdb copy is restricted to in-frame clones and leaves out a portion. The table has around 20,000 clones, 60% to 80% seen once. The input for sequencing was blood, taken at baseline. The receptor source for this set is a person aged 25 to 80 with non-small cell lung cancer.

The gene calls are TRBV14 and TRBJ1-4; weak D call: TRBD1 (5 bases). The germline V and J ends were trimmed by 4 bases and 8 bases, with 20 bases remaining between them. CDR3 length: 16 amino acids. CDR1 is SGHDN, CDR2 FVKESK, per germline. In DNA form, the CDR3 reads TGTGCCAGCAGCCCGAACGCAGGGCGCGGGAGCGAAAAACTGTTTTTT. Encoded protein: CASSPNAGRGSEKLFF. The whole variable domain, remainder taken from reference TRBV14 and TRBJ1-4, is EAGVTQFPSHSVIEKGQTVTLRCDPISGHDNLYWYRRVMGKEIKFLLHFVKESKQDESGMPNNRFLAERTGGTYSTLKVQPAELEDSGVYFCASSPNAGRGSEKLFFGSGTQLSVL.

The V call is TRBV5-6, the J call TRBJ1-6; D is perhaps TRBD1 (5 bases). CDR3 length equals 15 residues. V was cut by 3 bases and J by 10 bases, with 17 bases left in between. The germline V gene has CDR1 SGHDT and CDR2 YYEEEE. The CDR3 sequence: CASSWGVKVRSPLHF. In DNA, the CDR3 is TGTGCCAGCAGCTGGGGGGTGAAGGTCCGGTCACCCCTCCACTTT.

This clone was seen only a few times. The chain employs TRBV14 and TRBJ2-2; D is ambiguous. Germline V gene data show CDR1 as SGHDN and CDR2 as FVKESK. The V gene lost 4 bases and the J gene lost 6 bases, with 6 bases spanning the gap. CDR3 length: 12 amino acids. The CDR3 DNA reads as TGTGCCAGCAGCCCCGTGTCCGGGGAGCTGTTTTTT. Its translation is CASSPVSGELFF.

V usage is TRBV7-6 and J usage is TRBJ1-1, with 7 bases fitting TRBD1. Per the germline V gene, CDR1 is SGHVS and CDR2 is FNYEAQ. After removal of 3 bases from V and 1 base from J, the junction contained 11 bases not matched to a gene. The CDR3 sequence is 17 residues long. The chain's CDR3 is CASSFEPGQFSNTEAFF. CDR3 sequence (DNA): TGTGCCAGCAGCTTTGAGCCGGGACAGTTTTCGAACACTGAAGCTTTCTTT.

This chain connects TRBV7-8 to TRBJ1-1, with D uncertain. This CDR3 spans 12 amino acids. Germline-derived CDR1 and CDR2 are SGHVS and FQNEAQ. V lost 5 bases, J lost 6 bases, and 10 bases lay in between. The chain's CDR3 is CASSAREAEAFF. The DNA of the CDR3 is TGTGCCAGCAGCGCCCGCGAGGCTGAAGCTTTCTTT.

This clone occurred a few times. This chain links TRBV3-1 (or the pseudogene TRBV3-2) with TRBJ2-3, with 12 bases fitting TRBD2. The CDR3 extends over 17 amino acids. Germline-derived CDR1 and CDR2 are LGHDT and YNNKEL (reference sequence). The ends lost 0 bases at V and 6 bases at J; junction bases unmatched: 7. CDR3 coding DNA: TGTGCCAGCAGCCAAGACGGACTAGCGGGGCCCCGGGATACGCAGTATTTT. Its translation is CASSQDGLAGPRDTQYF.

This clone came up a few times. This rearrangement joins TRBV7-2 to TRBJ1-5; 9 nucleotides agree with TRBD1. Germline assignment: CDR1 SGHTA and CDR2 FQGNSA. The CDR3 consists of 16 residues. The V gene end was trimmed by 5 bases and the J gene end by 3 bases; junction bases not matched to a gene: 8. CDR3 DNA: TGTGCCAGCAGCAAACCGGGACAGGGAAACAATCAGCCCCAGCATTTT. Encoded protein: CASSKPGQGNNQPQHF.

The rearrangement uses TRBV30 and TRBJ2-5; a weak D match, TRBD2 (6 bases). The CDR3 runs 12 residues. Trimming stripped 1 base from V and 4 bases from J, with 7 bases between. Germline values: CDR1 GTSNPN, CDR2 SVGIG (reference sequence). CDR3 nucleotides: TGTGCCTGGAGTGAGGGAGGAGAGACCCAGTACTTC. Translated, it gives CAWSEGGETQYF.

The chain has TRBV7-2 and TRBJ2-7; tentatively, D is TRBD1 (5 bases). The ends were cut back, 3 bases at V and 5 bases at J, with 11 bases in the middle. There are 13 residues in the CDR3. Germline CDR1 reads SGHTA; CDR2 reads FQGNSA. CDR3 coding DNA: TGTGCCAGCAGCTTCAGGGAAGTCGACGAGCAGTACTTC. It encodes CASSFREVDEQYF.

V usage is TRBV27 and J usage is TRBJ1-2; 8 bases map to TRBD1. J lost 4 bases, V lost 5 bases, and 9 bases had no gene match. CDR3 size: 15 residues. Germline values: CDR1 MNHEY, CDR2 SMNVEV (reference sequence). The CDR3 coding sequence is TGTGCCAGCAGTATGCGACAGGGGAACATCTATGGCTACACCTTC. Its translation: CASSMRQGNIYGYTF.